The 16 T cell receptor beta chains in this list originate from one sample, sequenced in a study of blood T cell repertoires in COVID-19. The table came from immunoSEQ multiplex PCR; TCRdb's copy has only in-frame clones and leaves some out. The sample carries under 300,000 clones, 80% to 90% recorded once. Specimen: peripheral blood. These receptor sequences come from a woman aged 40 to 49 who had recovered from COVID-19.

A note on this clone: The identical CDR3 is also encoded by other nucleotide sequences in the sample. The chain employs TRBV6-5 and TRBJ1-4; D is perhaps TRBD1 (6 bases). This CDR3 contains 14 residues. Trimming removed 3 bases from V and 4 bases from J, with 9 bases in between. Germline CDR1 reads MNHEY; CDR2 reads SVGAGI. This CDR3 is CASSYRGGNEKLFF. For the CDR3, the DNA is TGTGCCAGCAGTTATAGGGGGGGTAATGAAAAACTGTTTTTT.

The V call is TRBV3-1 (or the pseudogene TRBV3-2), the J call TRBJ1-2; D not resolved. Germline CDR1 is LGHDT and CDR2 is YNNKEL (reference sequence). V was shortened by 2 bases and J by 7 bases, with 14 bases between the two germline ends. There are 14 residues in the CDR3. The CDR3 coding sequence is TGTGCCAGCAGCCAAAATCGGGGTATTGCTGGCTACACCTTC. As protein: CASSQNRGIAGYTF.

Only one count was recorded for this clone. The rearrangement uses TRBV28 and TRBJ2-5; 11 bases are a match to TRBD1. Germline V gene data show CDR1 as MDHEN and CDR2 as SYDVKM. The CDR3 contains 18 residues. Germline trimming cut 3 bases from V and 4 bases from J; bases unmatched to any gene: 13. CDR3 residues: CASSFERDRGVSIETQYF. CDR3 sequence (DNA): TGTGCCAGCAGTTTCGAACGGGACAGGGGGGTCTCGATAGAGACCCAGTACTTC.

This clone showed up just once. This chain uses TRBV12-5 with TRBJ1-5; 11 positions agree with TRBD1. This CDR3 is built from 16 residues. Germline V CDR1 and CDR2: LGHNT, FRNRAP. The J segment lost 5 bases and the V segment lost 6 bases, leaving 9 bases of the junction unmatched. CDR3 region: CASGPGDRGDHQPQHF. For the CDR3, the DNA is TGTGCTAGTGGCCCGGGGGACAGGGGGGACCATCAGCCCCAGCATTTT.

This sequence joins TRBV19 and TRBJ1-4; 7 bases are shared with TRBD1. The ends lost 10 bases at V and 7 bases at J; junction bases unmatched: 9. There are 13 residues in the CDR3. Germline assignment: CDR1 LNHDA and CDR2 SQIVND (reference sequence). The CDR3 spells CATRGPIGEKLFF. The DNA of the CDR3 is TGTGCCACTAGGGGGCCCATTGGTGAAAAACTGTTTTTT.

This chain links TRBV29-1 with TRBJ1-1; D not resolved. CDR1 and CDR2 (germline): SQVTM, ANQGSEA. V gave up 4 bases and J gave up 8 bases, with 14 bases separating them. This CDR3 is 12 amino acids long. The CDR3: CSVATQSTEAFF. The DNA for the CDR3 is TGCAGCGTTGCTACCCAATCAACCGAAGCTTTCTTT.

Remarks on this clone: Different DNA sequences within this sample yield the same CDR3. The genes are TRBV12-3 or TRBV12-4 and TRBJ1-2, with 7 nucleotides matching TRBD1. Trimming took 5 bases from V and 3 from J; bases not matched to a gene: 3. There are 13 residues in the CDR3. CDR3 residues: CASSPGQDYGYTF. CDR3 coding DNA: TGTGCCAGCAGTCCTGGACAGGACTATGGCTACACCTTC.

The CDR3 DNA is TGTGCCAGCGGACGGGGTCAATACAATGAGCAGTTCTTC. It yields the protein CASGRGQYNEQFF. The chain is built from TRBV11-2 and TRBJ2-1; possible D gene TRBD2, 5 bases. CDR1 is SGHAT and CDR2 is FQNNGV in the germline V gene. The CDR3 runs to 13 residues. Trimming left V 8 bases short and J 4 bases short, with 12 bases between.

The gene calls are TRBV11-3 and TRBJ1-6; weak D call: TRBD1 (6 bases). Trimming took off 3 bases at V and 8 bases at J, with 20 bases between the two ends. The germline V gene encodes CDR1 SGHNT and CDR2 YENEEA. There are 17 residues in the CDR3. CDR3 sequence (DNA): TGTGCCAGCAGCTTGGGCCTGACAGGACTTAACGATTCACCCCTCCACTTT. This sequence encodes CASSLGLTGLNDSPLHF.

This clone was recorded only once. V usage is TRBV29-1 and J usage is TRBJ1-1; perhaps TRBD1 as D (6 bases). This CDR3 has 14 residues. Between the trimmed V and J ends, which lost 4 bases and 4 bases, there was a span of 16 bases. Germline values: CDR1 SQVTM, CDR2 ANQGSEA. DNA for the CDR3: TGCAGCGTTGCGGAGGGTAGGGGGGGCACTGAAGCTTTCTTT. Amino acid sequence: CSVAEGRGGTEAFF.

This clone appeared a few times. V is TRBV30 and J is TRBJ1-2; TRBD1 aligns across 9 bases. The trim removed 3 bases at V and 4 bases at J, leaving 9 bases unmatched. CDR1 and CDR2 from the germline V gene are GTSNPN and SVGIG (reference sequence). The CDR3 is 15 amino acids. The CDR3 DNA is TGTGCCTGGAGCGCCCGCCGGGACAGGGTCTATGGCTACACCTTC. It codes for CAWSARRDRVYGYTF.

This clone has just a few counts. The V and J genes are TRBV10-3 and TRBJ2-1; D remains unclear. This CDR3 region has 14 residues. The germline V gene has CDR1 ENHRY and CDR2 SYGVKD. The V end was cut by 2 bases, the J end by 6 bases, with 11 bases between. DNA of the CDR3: TGTGCCATCAGTGAGATCCAGAATACCAATGAGCAGTTCTTC. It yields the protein CAISEIQNTNEQFF.

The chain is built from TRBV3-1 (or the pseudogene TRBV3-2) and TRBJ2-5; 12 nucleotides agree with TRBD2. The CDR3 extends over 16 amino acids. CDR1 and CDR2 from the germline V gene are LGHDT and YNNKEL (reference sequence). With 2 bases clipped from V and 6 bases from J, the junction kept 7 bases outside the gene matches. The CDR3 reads CASSQTTSGGPKTQYF. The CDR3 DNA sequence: TGTGCCAGCAGCCAAACAACTAGCGGGGGGCCGAAGACCCAGTACTTC.

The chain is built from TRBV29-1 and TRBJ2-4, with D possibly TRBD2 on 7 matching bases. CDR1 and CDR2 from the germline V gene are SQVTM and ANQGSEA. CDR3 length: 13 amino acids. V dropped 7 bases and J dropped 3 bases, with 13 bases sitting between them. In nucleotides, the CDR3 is TGCAGCGGGCGGGGGCTAGGCAAAAACATTCAGTACTTC. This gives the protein CSGRGLGKNIQYF.

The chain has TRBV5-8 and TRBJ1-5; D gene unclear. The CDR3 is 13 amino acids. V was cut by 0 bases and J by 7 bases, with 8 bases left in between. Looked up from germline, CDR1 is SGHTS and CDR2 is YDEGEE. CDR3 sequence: CASSLAPGQPQHF. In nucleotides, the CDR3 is TGTGCCAGCAGCTTGGCCCCGGGGCAGCCCCAGCATTTT.

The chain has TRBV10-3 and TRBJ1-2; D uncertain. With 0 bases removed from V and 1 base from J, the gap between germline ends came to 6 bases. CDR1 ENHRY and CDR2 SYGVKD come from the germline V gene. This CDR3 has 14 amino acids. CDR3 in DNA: TGTGCCATCAGTGAGTCGGAGAGTAACTATGGCTACACCTTC. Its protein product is CAISESESNYGYTF.